Below are 29 T cell receptor beta chains sequenced from a single sample in a study of cytomegalovirus exposure and HLA in healthy donors. PCR employed 60 Vbeta and 13 Jbeta primers. Data came from immunoSEQ multiplex PCR; TCRdb stores just in-frame clones and leaves some out. The sample consists of more than 85,000 clones, about 70% of them appearing once. The specimen was PBMCs. Receptor source: a female donor in good health and CMV-seronegative.

The rearrangement joins TRBV15 to TRBJ1-1; perhaps TRBD1 as D (5 bases). Germline-derived CDR1 and CDR2 are LNHNV and YYDKDF (reference sequence). Trimming shortened V by 1 base and J by 0 bases, and 12 bases separated the two germline ends. The CDR3 covers 16 residues. Here the CDR3 reads CATSRGGRRMNTEAFF. The CDR3 DNA is TGTGCCACCAGCAGAGGGGGCAGGCGCATGAACACTGAAGCTTTCTTT. The whole variable domain, filled in from reference TRBV15 and TRBJ1-1, reads DAMVIQNPRYQVTQFGKPVTLSCSQTLNHNVMYWYQQKSSQAPKLLFHYYDKDFNNEADTPDNFQSRRPNTSFCFLDIRSPGLGDTAMYLCATSRGGRRMNTEAFFGQGTRLTVV.

The table lists this clone with a few counts. The chain has TRBV16 and TRBJ2-7; TRBD1 matches at 10 bases. V lost 4 bases and J lost 3; bases outside the gene matches: 6. CDR3 size: 15 residues. Germline V lookup: CDR1 KGHSY, CDR2 FQNENV. CDR3 sequence: CASSPPGTGVYEQYF. CDR3 nucleotides: TGTGCCAGCAGCCCACCTGGGACAGGGGTCTACGAGCAGTACTTC. Full variable domain (missing parts from reference TRBV16 and TRBJ2-7): GEEVAQTPKHLVRGEGQKAKLYCAPIKGHSYVFWYQQVLKNEFKFLISFQNENVFDETGMPKERFSAKCLPNSPCSLEIQATKLEDSAVYFCASSPPGTGVYEQYFGPGTRLTVT.

V usage is TRBV7-9 and J usage is TRBJ2-7, with 7 nucleotides matching TRBD1. Looked up from germline, CDR1 is SEHNR and CDR2 is FQNEAQ (reference sequence). This CDR3 has 14 amino acids. J was trimmed by 5 bases and V by 6 bases; bases with no gene match: 10. CDR3 protein: CASSYDRELDEQYF. The CDR3 bases are TGTGCCAGCAGTTATGACAGGGAGCTGGACGAGCAGTACTTC.

This clone has more than one count but fewer than ten. The rearrangement uses TRBV6-5 and TRBJ1-2; the match to TRBD1 covers 9 bases. CDR1 is MNHEY, CDR2 SVGAGI, per germline. The CDR3 spans 15 residues. V was clipped by 1 base and J by 8 bases; unmatched bases: 8. The CDR3 DNA reads as TGTGCCAGCAGTTACTTGAGGACAGGGGCGGGGGGCTACACCTTC. Its protein product is CASSYLRTGAGGYTF.

The chain employs TRBV5-1 and TRBJ1-2; possibly TRBD1 for D (5 bases). This CDR3 has 11 residues. The V end lost 3 bases, the J end lost 6 bases, and 6 bases lay between the germline ends. Germline CDR1 SGHRS, CDR2 YFSETQ. The CDR3 sequence is CASSSTDGYTF. In nucleotides, the CDR3 is TGCGCCAGCAGCTCGACAGATGGCTACACCTTC.

This clone is a singleton in its sample. This chain uses TRBV30 with TRBJ2-2, with 10 bases that match TRBD1. The germline V gene encodes CDR1 GTSNPN and CDR2 SVGIG (reference sequence). This CDR3 region has 14 residues. V gave up 5 bases and J gave up 7 bases; unmatched junction bases: 7. The CDR3 loop is CAWGKGQGYGELFF. The CDR3 nucleotides are TGTGCCTGGGGAAAGGGACAGGGGTACGGGGAGCTGTTTTTT.

V and J are TRBV5-1 and TRBJ1-3; no definite D call. CDR3 length: 18 residues. Germline CDR1 SGHRS, CDR2 YFSETQ. V was trimmed by 4 bases and J by 2 bases, leaving 22 bases between them. The CDR3 is CASSPGNLRGQAGNTIYF. The DNA for the CDR3 is TGCGCCAGCAGCCCTGGAAACCTCAGAGGGCAGGCTGGAAACACCATATATTTT.

The CDR3 nucleotides read TGTGCCAGCAGTTACCTAGGACAGTCTGGCTACACCTTC. It encodes CASSYLGQSGYTF. The genes are TRBV6-6 and TRBJ1-2, with TRBD1 as a possible D gene (6 bases). The V end was cut by 2 bases, the J end by 7 bases, with 11 bases between. Germline loops: CDR1 MNHNY, CDR2 SVGAGI (reference sequence). The CDR3 extends over 13 amino acids.

The V call is TRBV4-3, the J call TRBJ2-3; maybe TRBD1 (6 bases). V lost 2 bases, J lost 6 bases, and 6 bases lay in between. Germline lookup yields CDR1 LGHNA and CDR2 YSLEER. The CDR3 is 12 residues long. Here the CDR3 reads CASSQRGDTQYF. In nucleotides, the CDR3 is TGCGCCAGCAGCCAAAGGGGGGATACGCAGTATTTT.

This chain links TRBV5-4 with TRBJ2-7; 8 bases match TRBD2. With V trimmed by 5 bases and J by 2 bases, 3 bases remained unmatched. Germline values: CDR1 SGHNT, CDR2 YYREEE (reference sequence). CDR3 length equals 13 residues. The CDR3 loop reads CASRKAGAYEQYF. In DNA, the CDR3 is TGTGCCAGCAGAAAAGCGGGGGCCTACGAGCAGTACTTC. Variable domain in full (rest from reference TRBV5-4 and TRBJ2-7): ETGVTQSPTHLIKTRGQQVTLRCSSQSGHNTVSWYQQALGQGPQFIFQYYREEENGRGNFPPRFSGLQFPNYSSELNVNALELDDSALYLCASRKAGAYEQYFGPGTRLTVT.

The chain is built from TRBV5-1 and TRBJ1-3; 9 bases align to TRBD1. This CDR3 has 16 residues. Losses at the gene ends were 4 bases for V and 4 bases for J; bases not matched to a gene: 9. CDR1 and CDR2 (germline): SGHRS, YFSETQ. The CDR3 spells CASSPGGTGTGNTIYF. The CDR3 nucleotides read TGCGCCAGCAGCCCCGGCGGGACAGGGACCGGAAACACCATATATTTT.

The chain is built from TRBV5-1 and TRBJ2-5; 7 bases align to TRBD2. Looked up from germline, CDR1 is SGHRS and CDR2 is YFSETQ. The junction had 7 bases not matched to a gene; V was cut back by 4 bases and J by 7 bases. There are 13 residues in the CDR3. The CDR3 loop is CASSPSSGGTQYF. The DNA for the CDR3 is TGCGCCAGCAGCCCCTCGTCGGGGGGGACCCAGTACTTC.

The gene calls are TRBV5-4 and TRBJ2-2; no clear D. The germline gives CDR1 SGHNT, CDR2 YYREEE (reference sequence). V lost 4 bases and J 8 bases, leaving 15 bases between the germline ends. The length of the CDR3 is 14 residues. CDR3 DNA: TGTGCCAGCAGCCTCGCGGAGTTTCGAGGGGAGCTGTTTTTT. Translated: CASSLAEFRGELFF.

The table lists this clone with a count of one. The chain employs TRBV11-3 and TRBJ2-1, with 13 bases matching TRBD2. Germline-derived CDR1 and CDR2 are SGHNT and YENEEA. After removal of 5 bases from V and 6 bases from J, the junction contained 4 bases not matched to a gene. The CDR3 extends over 15 amino acids. CDR3 DNA sequence: TGTGCCAGCAGCCTACTAGCGGGAGGGGGCAATGAGCAGTTCTTC. It encodes CASSLLAGGGNEQFF.

The V gene is TRBV7-9, the J gene TRBJ2-5; the match to TRBD2 covers 9 bases. The J call may be in error: the DNA end matches TRBJ2-7 better. Germline V gene lookup returns CDR1 SEHNR and CDR2 FQNEAQ (reference sequence). The CDR3 is 15 amino acids. The CDR3 protein is CASSLRAGGPDEQYF. The CDR3 DNA is TGTGCCAGCAGCTTAAGGGCGGGAGGGCCCGACGAGCAGTACTTC.

V gene TRBV7-8 combines with J gene TRBJ1-1; the D is unclear. Germline assignment: CDR1 SGHVS and CDR2 FQNEAQ. Trimming removed 8 bases at V and 0 bases at J, with 10 bases between. CDR3 size: 13 residues. CDR3 residues: CASLPPMNTEAFF. In DNA form, the CDR3 reads TGTGCCAGCCTCCCTCCTATGAACACTGAAGCTTTCTTT.

The rearrangement links TRBV19 to TRBJ1-2, with a tentative D call TRBD1 (5 bases). The ends were cut back, 5 bases at V and 6 bases at J, with 16 bases in the middle. Germline V gives CDR1 LNHDA, CDR2 SQIVND (reference sequence). This CDR3 region has 14 residues. CDR3 DNA sequence: TGTGCCAGTAGTGCGGACCAGGGCGGCAATGGCTACACCTTC. Translation gives CASSADQGGNGYTF.

The chain links TRBV6-5 to TRBJ1-1; D might be TRBD1 (6 bases). V gave up 5 bases and J gave up 8 bases, with 15 bases separating them. In germline, CDR1 is MNHEY, CDR2 SVGAGI. The CDR3 length is 13 residues. The CDR3 protein is CASSTGGRGEAFF. The CDR3, as DNA: TGTGCCAGCAGTACAGGCGGCAGGGGCGAAGCTTTCTTT.

The chain joins TRBV27 to TRBJ2-3, with TRBD2 identical over 11 bases. The CDR3 totals 16 residues. V lost 5 bases and J lost 2; bases outside the gene matches: 6. Germline V gene lookup returns CDR1 MNHEY and CDR2 SMNVEV (reference sequence). CDR3 sequence reads: CASSTGTSGHTDTQYF. In DNA, the CDR3 is TGTGCCAGCAGTACCGGGACTAGCGGTCACACAGATACGCAGTATTTT.

This clone was detected a few times. The chain employs TRBV16 and TRBJ1-5, with TRBD1 identical over 9 bases. Per the germline V gene, CDR1 is KGHSY and CDR2 is FQNENV. Germline trimming cut 3 bases from V and 7 bases from J; bases unmatched to any gene: 4. The length of the CDR3 is 14 residues. CDR3 DNA: TGTGCCAGCAGCCAGACAGGGGGTCGGCAGCCCCAGCATTTT. Translated: CASSQTGGRQPQHF. Drawing the rest from reference TRBV16 and TRBJ1-5, the complete variable domain is GEEVAQTPKHLVRGEGQKAKLYCAPIKGHSYVFWYQQVLKNEFKFLISFQNENVFDETGMPKERFSAKCLPNSPCSLEIQATKLEDSAVYFCASSQTGGRQPQHFGDGTRLSIL.

This chain joins TRBV7-6 and TRBJ2-1; 7 bases agree with TRBD2. V lost 5 bases, J lost 3 bases, and 7 bases stayed unmatched. The CDR3 is made up of 15 amino acids. CDR1 and CDR2 from the germline V gene are SGHVS and FNYEAQ. The CDR3 spells CASSPYGGYYNEQFF. Here the CDR3 DNA reads TGTGCCAGCAGCCCCTACGGGGGGTACTACAATGAGCAGTTCTTC.

The gene calls are TRBV9 and TRBJ2-3, with TRBD2 matching 15 bases. V shed 0 bases, J shed 5 bases, and the junction held 7 bases outside the gene matches. From germline, CDR1 is SGDLS and CDR2 YYNGEE. The length of the CDR3 is 18 residues. The CDR3: CASSVGTSGGALGDTQYF. CDR3 DNA: TGTGCCAGCAGCGTAGGGACTAGCGGGGGGGCCTTAGGAGATACGCAGTATTTT.

The genes are TRBV29-1 and TRBJ1-1; D is uncertain. CDR1 and CDR2 from the germline V gene are SQVTM and ANQGSEA. V was clipped by 5 bases and J by 1 base, with 11 bases between them. The CDR3 totals 13 residues. The CDR3 DNA is TGCAGCGTTTGGCGGCGGGGGAACACTGAAGCTTTCTTT. Translated, it gives CSVWRRGNTEAFF.

The chain links TRBV15 to TRBJ1-5, with a tentative D call TRBD1 (5 bases). This CDR3 spans 14 amino acids. V was shortened by 0 bases and J by 7 bases, with 10 bases between the two germline ends. Germline lookup yields CDR1 LNHNV and CDR2 YYDKDF (reference sequence). Written as DNA, the CDR3 is TGTGCCACCAGCAGAGATCGGGGGTTCCAGCCCCAGCATTTT. This encodes CATSRDRGFQPQHF.

The chain carries TRBV5-4 and TRBJ1-1; D is unclear. The CDR3 extends over 14 amino acids. Germline values: CDR1 SGHNT, CDR2 YYREEE (reference sequence). The ends were cut back, 0 bases at V and 0 bases at J, with 6 bases in the middle. CDR3 nucleotide sequence: TGTGCCAGCAGCTTGGGACTGATGAACACTGAAGCTTTCTTT. It is translated as CASSLGLMNTEAFF.

V usage is TRBV6-5 and J usage is TRBJ1-5; the D is unclear. This CDR3 has 15 amino acids. CDR1 is MNHEY, CDR2 SVGAGI, per germline. Deletions cut 0 bases from V and 6 bases from J, with 12 bases between. The CDR3 bases are TGTGCCAGCAGTTACTCGGGAGGGATGGGTCAGCCCCAGCATTTT. Its protein product is CASSYSGGMGQPQHF.

The table lists this clone with a few counts. This chain links TRBV6-5 with TRBJ1-1; possible D gene TRBD1, 5 bases. Trimming removed 8 bases at V and 5 bases at J, with 21 bases between. The germline gives CDR1 MNHEY, CDR2 SVGAGI. This CDR3 comprises 15 residues. In DNA, the CDR3 is TGTGCCAGCCATTCTGCCCAGGCGGGGGATACTGAAGCTTTCTTT. Translating gives CASHSAQAGDTEAFF.

This clone was seen a few times. The sample carries other DNA sequences with the same CDR3. The chain employs TRBV30 and TRBJ1-1; 7 bases align to TRBD1. V lost 2 bases, J lost 2 bases, and 2 bases stayed unmatched. This CDR3 region has 13 residues. Germline CDR1 reads GTSNPN; CDR2 reads SVGIG (reference sequence). The chain's CDR3 is CAWSKGANTEAFF. As DNA, the CDR3 is TGTGCCTGGAGTAAGGGGGCCAACACTGAAGCTTTCTTT.

A few counts support this clone. V and J are TRBV6-1 and TRBJ2-5; 9 bases map to TRBD2. Judging by the DNA end, TRBJ2-7 fits better; the J call may be wrong. The germline V gene has CDR1 MNHNS and CDR2 SASEGT. The CDR3 extends over 16 amino acids. CDR3 loop: CASSDTLSGSVYEQYF. The CDR3 nucleotides read TGTGCCAGCAGTGATACCCTTAGCGGGAGTGTTTACGAGCAGTACTTC.